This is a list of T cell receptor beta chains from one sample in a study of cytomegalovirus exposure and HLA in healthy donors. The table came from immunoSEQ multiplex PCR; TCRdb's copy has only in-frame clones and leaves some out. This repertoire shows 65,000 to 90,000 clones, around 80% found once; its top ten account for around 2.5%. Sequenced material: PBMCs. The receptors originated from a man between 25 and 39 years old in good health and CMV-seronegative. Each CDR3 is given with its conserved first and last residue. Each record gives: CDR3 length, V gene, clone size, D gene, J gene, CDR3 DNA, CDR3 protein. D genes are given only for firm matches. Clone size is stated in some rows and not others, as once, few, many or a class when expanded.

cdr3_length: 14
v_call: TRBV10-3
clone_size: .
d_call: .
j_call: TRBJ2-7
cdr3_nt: TGTGCCATCACTGAGGAGAACGAGTACCACGAGCAGTACTTC
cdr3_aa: CAITEENEYHEQYF

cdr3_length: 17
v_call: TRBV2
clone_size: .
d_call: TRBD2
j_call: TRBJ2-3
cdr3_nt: TGTGCCAGCAGCCATTTACTAGCGGGGGGGCCATCAGATACGCAGTATTTT
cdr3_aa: CASSHLLAGGPSDTQYF

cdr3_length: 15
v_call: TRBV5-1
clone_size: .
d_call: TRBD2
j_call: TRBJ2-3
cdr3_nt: TGCGCCAGCAGCTCAGGCGCGGGGGTTAAAGATACGCAGTATTTT
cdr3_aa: CASSSGAGVKDTQYF

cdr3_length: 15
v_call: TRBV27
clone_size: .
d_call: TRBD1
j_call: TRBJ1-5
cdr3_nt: TGTGCCAGCAGTTTAGCAGGGGGCTGGAATCAGCCCCAGCATTTT
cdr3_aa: CASSLAGGWNQPQHF

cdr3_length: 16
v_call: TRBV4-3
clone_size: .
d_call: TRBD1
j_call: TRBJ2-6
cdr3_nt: TGCGCCAGCAGCCAAGGACAGGGAAGTGGGGCCAACGTCCTGACTTTC
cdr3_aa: CASSQGQGSGANVLTF

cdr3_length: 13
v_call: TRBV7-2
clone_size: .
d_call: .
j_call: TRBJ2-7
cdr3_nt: TGTGCCAGCAGCTCCCCTTCCCGTTGGCCCCCGTACTTC
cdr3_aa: CASSSPSRWPPYF

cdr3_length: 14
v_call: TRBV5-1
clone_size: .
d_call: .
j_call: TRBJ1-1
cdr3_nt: TGCGCCAGCAGGCCAGGCGGGCTGAACACTGAAGCTTTCTTT
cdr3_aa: CASRPGGLNTEAFF

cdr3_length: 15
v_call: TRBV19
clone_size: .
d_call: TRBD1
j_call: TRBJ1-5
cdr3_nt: TGTGCCAGTAGTATATGGGAAGGGACAGATCAGCCCCAGCATTTT
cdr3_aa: CASSIWEGTDQPQHF

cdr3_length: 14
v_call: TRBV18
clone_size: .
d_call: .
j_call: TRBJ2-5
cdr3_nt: TGTGCCAGCTCACGTAGCCAGGGATTCGAGACCCAGTACTTC
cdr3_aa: CASSRSQGFETQYF

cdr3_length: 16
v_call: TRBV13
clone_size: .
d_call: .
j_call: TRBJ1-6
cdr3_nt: TGTGCCAGCAGTCCAAATGGGAGCTCCTATAATTCACCCCTCCACTTT
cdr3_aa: CASSPNGSSYNSPLHF

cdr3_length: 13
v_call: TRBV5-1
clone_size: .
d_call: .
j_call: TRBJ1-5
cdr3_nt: TGCGCCAGCAGCTTGGTTGCAGATCAGCCCCAGCATTTT
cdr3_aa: CASSLVADQPQHF

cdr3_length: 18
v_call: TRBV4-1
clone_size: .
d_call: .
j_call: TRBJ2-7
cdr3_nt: TGCGCCAGCAGCCAAGGTCCCCGGGGGGGACAGAGAGCCTACGAGCAGTACTTC
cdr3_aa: CASSQGPRGGQRAYEQYF

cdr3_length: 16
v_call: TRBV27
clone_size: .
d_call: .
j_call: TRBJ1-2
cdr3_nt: TGTGCCAGCAGTTTTACCCCAGGCACTTACGGCTATGGCTACACCTTC
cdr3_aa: CASSFTPGTYGYGYTF

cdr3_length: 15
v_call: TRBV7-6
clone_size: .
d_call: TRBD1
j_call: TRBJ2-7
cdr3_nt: TGTGCCAGCAGCTTGGAGACAGGGGCGGCCTACGAGCAGTACTTC
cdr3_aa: CASSLETGAAYEQYF

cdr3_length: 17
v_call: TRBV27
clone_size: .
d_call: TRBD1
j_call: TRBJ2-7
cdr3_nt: TGTGCCAGCAGTTTAAGATTAGGGACAGGGGGCGGAAGGGAGCAGTACTTC
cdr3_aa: CASSLRLGTGGGREQYF

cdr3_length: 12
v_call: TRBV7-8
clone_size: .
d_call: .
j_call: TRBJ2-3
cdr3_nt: TGTGCCAGCAGCTTCCACACAGATACGCAGTATTTT
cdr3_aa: CASSFHTDTQYF

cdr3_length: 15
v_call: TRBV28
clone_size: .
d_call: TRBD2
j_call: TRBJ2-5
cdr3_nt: TGTGCCAGCAGTCCGAGGACTAGCGGGAGTGAGACCCAGTACTTC
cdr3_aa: CASSPRTSGSETQYF

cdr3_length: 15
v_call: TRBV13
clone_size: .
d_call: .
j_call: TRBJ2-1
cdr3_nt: TGTGCCAGCAGCTCCCGGGACATGGGGCGCAATGAGCAGTTCTTC
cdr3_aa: CASSSRDMGRNEQFF

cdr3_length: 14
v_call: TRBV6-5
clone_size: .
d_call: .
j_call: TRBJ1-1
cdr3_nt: TGTGCCAGCAGTTACGGCCAGGGCAGCAATGAAGCTTTCTTT
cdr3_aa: CASSYGQGSNEAFF

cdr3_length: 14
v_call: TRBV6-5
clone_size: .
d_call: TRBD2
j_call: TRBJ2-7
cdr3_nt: TGTGCCAGCAGCTCCGACCGGGGGGCCTACGAGCAGTACTTC
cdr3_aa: CASSSDRGAYEQYF

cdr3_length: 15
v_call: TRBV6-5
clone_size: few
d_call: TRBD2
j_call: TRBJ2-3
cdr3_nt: TGTGCCAGCAGCCAAGCGGGAGGGAGCACAGATACGCAGTATTTT
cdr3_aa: CASSQAGGSTDTQYF

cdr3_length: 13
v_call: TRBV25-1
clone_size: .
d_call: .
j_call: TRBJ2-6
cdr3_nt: TGTGCCAGCAGTCGTCCTGGGGCCAACGTCCTGACTTTC
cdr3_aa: CASSRPGANVLTF

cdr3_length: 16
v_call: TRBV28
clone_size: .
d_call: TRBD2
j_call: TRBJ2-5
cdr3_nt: TGTGCCAGCAGCCCGAAACTAGCGCGGGGGGCAGAGACCCAGTACTTC
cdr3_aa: CASSPKLARGAETQYF

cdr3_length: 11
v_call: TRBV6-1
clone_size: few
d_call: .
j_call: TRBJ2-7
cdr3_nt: TGTGCCAGCGCAGATAACTACGAGCAGTACTTC
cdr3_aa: CASADNYEQYF

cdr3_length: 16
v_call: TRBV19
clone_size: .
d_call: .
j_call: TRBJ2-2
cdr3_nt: TGTGCCAGTAGTATAATAAGGAGGGGTGGGGCCGGGGAGCTGTTTTTT
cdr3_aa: CASSIIRRGGAGELFF

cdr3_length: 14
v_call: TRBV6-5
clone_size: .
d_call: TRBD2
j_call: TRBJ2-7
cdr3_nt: TGTGCCAGCAGTCCTAGCGGGATCTCCTACGAGCAGTACTTC
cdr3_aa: CASSPSGISYEQYF

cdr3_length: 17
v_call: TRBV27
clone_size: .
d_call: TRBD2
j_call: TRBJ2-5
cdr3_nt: TGTGCCAGCAGTCGGACTAGCGGGAGGCGGGATATTGAGACCCAGTACTTC
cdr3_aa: CASSRTSGRRDIETQYF

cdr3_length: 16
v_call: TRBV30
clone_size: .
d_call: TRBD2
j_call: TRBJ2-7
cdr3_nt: TGTGCCTGGGGCCCGTGGCGGGGGGGCCACTCCTACGAGCAGTACTTC
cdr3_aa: CAWGPWRGGHSYEQYF

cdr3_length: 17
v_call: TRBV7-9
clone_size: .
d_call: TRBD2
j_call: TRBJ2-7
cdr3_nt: TGTGCCAGCAGCTTAGGGGGAGCGGGAGAATCCTTTTACGAGCAGTACTTC
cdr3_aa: CASSLGGAGESFYEQYF

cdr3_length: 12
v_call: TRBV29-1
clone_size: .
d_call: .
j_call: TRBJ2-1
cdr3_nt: TGCAGCCTCAGGGACTGGCATAATGAGCAGTTCTTC
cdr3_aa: CSLRDWHNEQFF

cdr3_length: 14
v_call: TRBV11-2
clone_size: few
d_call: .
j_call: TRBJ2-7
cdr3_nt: TGTGCCAGCAGCACTCTGCGGGCAGCCTACGAGCAGTACTTC
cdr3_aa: CASSTLRAAYEQYF

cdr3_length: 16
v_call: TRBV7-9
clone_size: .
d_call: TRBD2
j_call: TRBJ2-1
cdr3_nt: TGTGCCAGCAGCCCCATTAGCGGGAGGGCCGTTGGTGAGCAGTTCTTC
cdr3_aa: CASSPISGRAVGEQFF

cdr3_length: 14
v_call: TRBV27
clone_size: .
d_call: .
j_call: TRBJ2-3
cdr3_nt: TGTGCCAGCAGTCTCCAGACATATCCCGATACGCAGTATTTT
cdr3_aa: CASSLQTYPDTQYF

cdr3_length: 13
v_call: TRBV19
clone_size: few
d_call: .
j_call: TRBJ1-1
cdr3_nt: TGTGCCACCCAACGACAGCTCAACACTGAAGCTTTCTTT
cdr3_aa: CATQRQLNTEAFF

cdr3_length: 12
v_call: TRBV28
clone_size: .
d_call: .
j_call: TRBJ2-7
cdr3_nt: TGTGCCAGCAGTTTACCTGCCTACGAGCAGTACTTC
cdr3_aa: CASSLPAYEQYF

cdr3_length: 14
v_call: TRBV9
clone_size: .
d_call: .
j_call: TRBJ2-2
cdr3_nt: TGTGCCAGTAACCCGGGACTTAACACCGGGGAGCTGTTTTTT
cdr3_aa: CASNPGLNTGELFF

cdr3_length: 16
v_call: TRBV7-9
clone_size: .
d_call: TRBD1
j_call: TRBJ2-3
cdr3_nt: TGTGCCAGCAGCTCCCGTGGACAGGGTCCGGGAGATACGCAGTATTTT
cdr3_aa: CASSSRGQGPGDTQYF

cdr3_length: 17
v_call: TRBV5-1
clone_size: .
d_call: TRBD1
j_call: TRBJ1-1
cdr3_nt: TGCGCCAGCAGCTTGGCCGGGACAGGGGGATCAAACACTGAAGCTTTCTTT
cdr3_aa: CASSLAGTGGSNTEAFF

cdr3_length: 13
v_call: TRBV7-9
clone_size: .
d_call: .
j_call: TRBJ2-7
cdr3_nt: TGTGCCAGCAGCTTTACAGTCAACTACGAGCAGTACTTC
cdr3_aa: CASSFTVNYEQYF

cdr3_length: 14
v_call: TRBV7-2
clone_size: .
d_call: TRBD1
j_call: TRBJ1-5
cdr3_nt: TGTGCCAGCAGCTGGACAGGGGCGAATCAGCCCCAGCATTTT
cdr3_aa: CASSWTGANQPQHF

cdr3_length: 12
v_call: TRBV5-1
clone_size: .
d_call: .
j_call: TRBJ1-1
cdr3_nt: TGCGCCAGCAGCCCCCAGGGCACTGAAGCTTTCTTT
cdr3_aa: CASSPQGTEAFF

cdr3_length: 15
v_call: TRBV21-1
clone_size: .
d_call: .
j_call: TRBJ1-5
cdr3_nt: TGTGCCAGCAGCAAAGAAGACAGGTCAGGGCAGCCCCAGCATTTT
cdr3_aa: CASSKEDRSGQPQHF

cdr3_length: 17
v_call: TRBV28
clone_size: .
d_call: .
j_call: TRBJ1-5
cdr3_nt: TGTGCCAGCAGTTTCTACACCTCGTTCAGGAAGAATCAGCCCCAGCATTTT
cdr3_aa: CASSFYTSFRKNQPQHF

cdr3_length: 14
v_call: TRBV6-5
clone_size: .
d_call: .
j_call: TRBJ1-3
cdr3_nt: TGTGCCAGCAGCTCGTACGGGTTTGGAAACACCATATATTTT
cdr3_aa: CASSSYGFGNTIYF

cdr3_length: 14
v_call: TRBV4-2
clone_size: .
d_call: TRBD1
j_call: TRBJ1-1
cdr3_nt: TGTGCCAGCACGCAGGGGGCGTCGGGGCCCGAAGCTTTCTTT
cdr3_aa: CASTQGASGPEAFF